This T cell receptor beta chain was profiled in a study of CD8 T cells in ankylosing spondylitis (TCRdb year 2017). Looking at the study overall: The study set out to find disease-linked TCR variants by profiling T cell receptor beta repertoires in ankylosing spondylitis patients and healthy donors. Samples of peripheral blood were taken, and for ankylosing spondylitis patients, synovial fluid was collected as well. In total, the full study cohort was made up of about 110 healthy donors and 25 ankylosing spondylitis patients. The paper as a whole reports these results and caveats: According to the report, matched synovial fluid samples from ankylosing spondylitis patients were significantly enriched for the disease-linked clones. Blood from ankylosing spondylitis patients appeared to be characterized by a TCR beta motif composed of about eight highly homologous amino acid variants. Some motif variants had previously been reported in the synovial fluid and blood of reactive arthritis patients, which suggests shared mechanisms of disease initiation. In peripheral blood, the disease-linked clones were found at relatively low frequencies and had a CD8+ phenotype.

Data came from an Illumina HiSeq 2500. Quantitative 5'-RACE with molecular barcodes was the method used to prepare the TCR beta libraries. As for the original processing: To identify disease-linked TCR variants, a new computational method was used, one built on a probabilistic model of VDJ rearrangement. Using fastp at Q25 and MiXCR, TCRdb reprocessed the public reads and kept productive beta chains. Rows with one shared CDR3 protein collapse into an entry with the most common genes and DNA. TCRdb's processing, not the authors', yielded these V and J calls. The table for this sample lists about 510,000 distinct CDR3 sequences; about 5.7% of them were counted only once. The ten largest clones take up under 4.5% of the sample. This clonotype showed up many times. What antigen it recognizes has not been identified. Within one base of it there is no much larger clone, and no base qualities were kept. Looking up the germline V gene yields CDR1 LGHNA and CDR2 YSLEER. CDR3 length: 14 amino acids, cysteine to phenylalanine. The DNA shown is the 42-base CDR3, in frame from base 1. V loses 1 base of germline sequence and J loses 5 bases, and the interval between the two ends is 8 bases.

The V and J genes are TRBV4-3 and TRBJ2-2, with the D gene uncertain. The specimen was blood, either unsorted or a sorted T cell fraction (not recorded which). The origin of this receptor is a male donor with ankylosing spondylitis. The DNA sequence is given as TGCGCCAGCAGCCAAGCCGCTCTGACCGGGGAGCTGTTTTTT. Its protein is CASSQAALTGELFF.